The 10 T cell receptor beta chains presented below share a single source sample, sequenced in a study of cytomegalovirus exposure and HLA in healthy donors. A multiplex PCR was run with 60 Vbeta primers and 13 Jbeta primers. Here immunoSEQ multiplex PCR was the method, and the copy in TCRdb shows in-frame clones only, minus some. This table holds 100,000 or so clones, 60% to 85% found once. The sample comprised PBMCs. The source is a man aged 50-60 years in good health and CMV-seronegative.

The rearrangement links TRBV18 to TRBJ1-2; the match to TRBD1 covers 8 bases. V shed 5 bases and J 7 bases; nucleotides not matched to a gene: 6. The CDR3 contains 13 residues. Germline V CDR1 and CDR2: KGHSH, LQKENI. CDR3 region: CASSKDRERGYTF. The CDR3 bases are TGTGCCAGCTCAAAGGACAGGGAGCGTGGCTACACCTTC.

V is TRBV5-4 and J is TRBJ2-2; 7 bases align to TRBD1. This CDR3 contains 13 residues. V trimming: 3 bases; J trimming: 8 bases; junction bases outside the gene matches: 4. Germline CDR1 and CDR2: SGHNT and YYREEE (reference sequence). The CDR3 DNA reads TGTGCCAGCAGCTGGGACAGCACTGGGGAGCTGTTTTTT. The encoded protein is CASSWDSTGELFF.

V usage is TRBV9 and J usage is TRBJ1-2; no definite D call. Germline V CDR1 and CDR2: SGDLS, YYNGEE. This CDR3 region has 13 residues. The V gene lost 4 bases and the J gene lost 7 bases, with 14 bases spanning the gap. The CDR3, as DNA: TGTGCCAGCAGCCCCCGCTCGGTCTCTGGCTACACCTTC. This codes for CASSPRSVSGYTF.

J is TRBJ1-1 and V is TRBV27; D is perhaps TRBD1 (5 bases). The V end was cut by 8 bases, the J end by 1 base, with 14 bases between. Germline loops: CDR1 MNHEY, CDR2 SMNVEV (reference sequence). CDR3 length: 14 residues. CDR3: CASPRGRKNTEAFF. The CDR3 DNA follows: TGTGCCAGCCCTAGGGGCAGAAAGAACACTGAAGCTTTCTTT.

The genes are TRBV30 and TRBJ2-5, with 10 bases matching TRBD1. The germline V gene encodes CDR1 GTSNPN and CDR2 SVGIG (reference sequence). Trimming took 4 bases from V and 5 from J; bases not matched to a gene: 4. The CDR3 length is 13 residues. CDR3 nucleotides: TGTGCCTGGAAGACAGGGGGCGGGGAGACCCAGTACTTC. Translating it yields CAWKTGGGETQYF.

The chain joins TRBV28 to TRBJ2-1, with a possible D match to TRBD1 (5 bases). The CDR3 runs to 14 residues. Looked up from germline, CDR1 is MDHEN and CDR2 is SYDVKM. Trimming took 6 bases from V and 3 from J, leaving 12 bases between them. As DNA, the CDR3 is TGTGCCAGCAGCCGACAGTCGCGCTACAATGAGCAGTTCTTC. Amino acid sequence: CASSRQSRYNEQFF. Full variable domain (rest looked up from reference TRBV28 and TRBJ2-1): DVKVTQSSRYLVKRTGEKVFLECVQDMDHENMFWYRQDPGLGLRLIYFSYDVKMKEKGDIPEGYSVSREKKERFSLILESASTNQTSMYLCASSRQSRYNEQFFGPGTRLTVL.

The rearrangement joins TRBV28 to TRBJ2-2, with 9 bases identical to TRBD2. With 4 bases clipped from V and 4 bases from J, the junction kept 10 bases outside the gene matches. The CDR3 sequence is 17 residues long. Per the germline V gene, CDR1 is MDHEN and CDR2 is SYDVKM. The CDR3 here is CASSYPGTSRSTGELFF. The CDR3 DNA sequence: TGTGCCAGCAGTTATCCTGGGACTAGCCGGTCCACCGGGGAGCTGTTTTTT. The full variable domain, its missing parts supplied by reference TRBV28 and TRBJ2-2, is DVKVTQSSRYLVKRTGEKVFLECVQDMDHENMFWYRQDPGLGLRLIYFSYDVKMKEKGDIPEGYSVSREKKERFSLILESASTNQTSMYLCASSYPGTSRSTGELFFGEGSRLTVL.

The gene calls are TRBV4-2 and TRBJ2-5, with TRBD2 as a possible D gene (5 bases). The CDR3 is 15 residues long. Germline V gene data show CDR1 as LGHNA and CDR2 as YNFKEQ. V shed 1 base and J shed 1 base, with 10 bases lying between them. The CDR3 sequence: CASSQVFGVQETQYF. In DNA form, the CDR3 reads TGTGCCAGCAGCCAAGTTTTCGGGGTCCAAGAGACCCAGTACTTC.

V gene TRBV7-2 combines with J gene TRBJ1-2, with TRBD1 matching 7 bases. Germline CDR1 and CDR2: SGHTA and FQGNSA. The ends lost 2 bases at V and 5 bases at J; junction bases unmatched: 5. The CDR3 sequence is 14 residues long. CDR3 sequence reads: CASSLLAGGYGYTF. For the CDR3, the DNA is TGTGCCAGCAGCTTATTGGCAGGGGGGTATGGCTACACCTTC.

The rearrangement uses TRBV7-9 and TRBJ2-4; no clear D gene. The CDR3 sequence is 14 residues long. Trimming removed 7 bases at V and 7 bases at J, with 17 bases between. CDR1 and CDR2 from the germline V gene are SEHNR and FQNEAQ (reference sequence). The CDR3 loop is CASTGVNEPNIQYF. CDR3 bases: TGTGCCAGCACCGGTGTTAATGAGCCGAACATTCAGTACTTC.